The rows below give T cell receptor beta chains drawn from one sample of a study of CD8+ T cells in alopecia areata. Using immunoSEQ multiplex PCR, the repertoire was profiled, and TCRdb retains in-frame clones only, with some absent. The profile covers some 180,000 clones, with 63% appearing a single time and 1.5% to 2% taken by the ten largest. The sample consisted of CD4+ T cells sorted from blood, taken at week 0. All receptors come from a human donor with alopecia areata. The CDR3 runs from the conserved cysteine through the conserved F or W. D genes are given only for firm matches. Rows may omit the clone size; those that give it use once, few, many or a size class.

cdr3_aa: CASSQEERATDTQHF; cdr3_nt: TGCGCCAGCAGCCAAGAGGAGCGGGCCACAGATACGCAGCATTTT; d_call: .; v_call: TRBV4-3; j_call: TRBJ1-5; clone_size: .
cdr3_aa: CSAGLGGVDEQFF; cdr3_nt: TGCAGCGCCGGATTGGGGGGGGTCGATGAGCAGTTCTTC; d_call: TRBD2; v_call: TRBV29-1; j_call: TRBJ2-1; clone_size: .
cdr3_aa: CSVTYSGGGNQPQHF; cdr3_nt: TGCAGCGTTACCTACTCAGGGGGAGGTAATCAGCCCCAGCATTTT; d_call: TRBD1; v_call: TRBV29-1; j_call: TRBJ1-5; clone_size: .
cdr3_aa: CAWSLSAGELFF; cdr3_nt: TGTGCCTGGAGTCTGAGCGCCGGGGAGCTGTTTTTT; d_call: .; v_call: TRBV30; j_call: TRBJ2-2; clone_size: once
cdr3_aa: CASSPGGVGHNEQFF; cdr3_nt: TGCGCCAGCAGCCCGGGAGGGGTTGGCCACAATGAGCAGTTCTTC; d_call: TRBD2; v_call: TRBV5-1; j_call: TRBJ2-1; clone_size: .
cdr3_aa: CSVLGPSEQFF; cdr3_nt: TGCAGCGTCCTCGGGCCTTCCGAGCAGTTCTTC; d_call: .; v_call: TRBV29-1; j_call: TRBJ2-1; clone_size: .
cdr3_aa: CAGGKDGDLGGDTEAFF; cdr3_nt: TGTGCCGGTGGAAAGGACGGGGATTTGGGCGGGGATACTGAAGCTTTCTTT; d_call: .; v_call: TRBV19; j_call: TRBJ1-1; clone_size: few
cdr3_aa: CSARGYYEQYF; cdr3_nt: TGCAGTGCTAGGGGGTACTACGAGCAGTACTTC; d_call: .; v_call: TRBV20-1; j_call: TRBJ2-7; clone_size: .
cdr3_aa: CASSLGVGSHYEQYF; cdr3_nt: TGTGCCAGCAGCTTAGGGGTAGGGTCGCACTACGAGCAGTACTTC; d_call: .; v_call: TRBV7-6; j_call: TRBJ2-7; clone_size: .
cdr3_aa: CASSLVPSSYEQYF; cdr3_nt: TGTGCCAGCAGCTTAGTCCCCAGCTCCTACGAGCAGTACTTC; d_call: .; v_call: TRBV7-2; j_call: TRBJ2-7; clone_size: .
cdr3_aa: CASSAAPLGETQYF; cdr3_nt: TGTGCCAGCAGCGCCGCTCCCCTGGGAGAGACCCAGTACTTC; d_call: .; v_call: TRBV9; j_call: TRBJ2-5; clone_size: few
cdr3_aa: CASSLVPAGELFF; cdr3_nt: TGTGCCAGCAGCCTAGTCCCGGCCGGGGAGCTGTTTTTT; d_call: .; v_call: TRBV7-2; j_call: TRBJ2-2; clone_size: few
cdr3_aa: CASSVVGSENTEAFF; cdr3_nt: TGTGCCAGCAGCGTAGTAGGTTCAGAGAACACTGAAGCTTTCTTT; d_call: .; v_call: TRBV9; j_call: TRBJ1-1; clone_size: .
cdr3_aa: CATSRDPPAAYNEQFF; cdr3_nt: TGTGCCACCAGCAGAGATCCGCCAGCAGCCTACAATGAGCAGTTCTTC; d_call: .; v_call: TRBV15; j_call: TRBJ2-1; clone_size: .
cdr3_aa: CASSLNVYEQYF; cdr3_nt: TGTGCCAGCAGCTTGAACGTCTACGAGCAGTACTTC; d_call: .; v_call: TRBV5-6; j_call: TRBJ2-7; clone_size: .
cdr3_aa: CASSVAWGPAQDEKLFF; cdr3_nt: TGTGCCAGCAGCGTAGCTTGGGGCCCCGCGCAGGATGAAAAACTGTTTTTT; d_call: .; v_call: TRBV9; j_call: TRBJ1-4; clone_size: .
cdr3_aa: CASGLSEAFF; cdr3_nt: TGTGCTAGTGGCCTTTCTGAAGCTTTCTTT; d_call: .; v_call: TRBV12-5; j_call: TRBJ1-1; clone_size: .
cdr3_aa: CASSESVGGIDTIYF; cdr3_nt: TGTGCCAGCTCAGAGTCTGTCGGTGGGATCGACACCATATATTTT; d_call: .; v_call: TRBV18; j_call: TRBJ1-3; clone_size: .
cdr3_aa: CASSPRTGLETQYF; cdr3_nt: TGTGCCAGCAGCCCCCGGACAGGGTTAGAGACCCAGTACTTC; d_call: TRBD1; v_call: TRBV7-2; j_call: TRBJ2-5; clone_size: .
cdr3_aa: CSVEVEGAYGYTF; cdr3_nt: TGCAGCGTTGAAGTGGAGGGGGCCTATGGCTACACCTTC; d_call: TRBD1; v_call: TRBV29-1; j_call: TRBJ1-2; clone_size: .
cdr3_aa: CASSLISDTGELFF; cdr3_nt: TGTGCCAGCAGCTTGATCAGTGACACCGGGGAGCTGTTTTTT; d_call: .; v_call: TRBV5-4; j_call: TRBJ2-2; clone_size: .
cdr3_aa: CSVAKGQSTDTQYF; cdr3_nt: TGCAGCGTCGCCAAGGGACAGAGCACAGATACGCAGTATTTT; d_call: TRBD1; v_call: TRBV29-1; j_call: TRBJ2-3; clone_size: .
cdr3_aa: CARPQSKVFRYNEQFF; cdr3_nt: TGCGCCAGGCCCCAGTCAAAGGTTTTTAGGTACAATGAGCAGTTCTTC; d_call: .; v_call: TRBV10-1; j_call: TRBJ2-1; clone_size: few
cdr3_aa: CLYRDRATDTQYF; cdr3_nt: TGTCTGTATAGGGACAGGGCCACAGATACGCAGTATTTT; d_call: TRBD1; v_call: TRBV30; j_call: TRBJ2-3; clone_size: .
cdr3_aa: CASSQGTGPYGYTF; cdr3_nt: TGTGCCAGCAGTCAGGGGACAGGTCCCTATGGCTACACCTTC; d_call: TRBD1; v_call: TRBV2; j_call: TRBJ1-2; clone_size: .
cdr3_aa: CASSRDREETQYF; cdr3_nt: TGTGCCAGCAGCAGGGACAGGGAAGAGACCCAGTACTTC; d_call: TRBD1; v_call: TRBV7-9; j_call: TRBJ2-5; clone_size: .
cdr3_aa: CASSFQLSTSNYGYTF; cdr3_nt: TGTGCCAGCAGCTTCCAGCTCTCGACGTCTAACTATGGCTACACCTTC; d_call: .; v_call: TRBV5-6; j_call: TRBJ1-2; clone_size: .
cdr3_aa: CASSYRFSTDTQYF; cdr3_nt: TGTGCCAGCAGTTACAGGTTTAGCACAGATACGCAGTATTTT; d_call: .; v_call: TRBV6-5; j_call: TRBJ2-3; clone_size: .
cdr3_aa: CSVGDHFLYGYTF; cdr3_nt: TGCAGCGTTGGGGACCACTTCCTCTATGGCTACACCTTC; d_call: .; v_call: TRBV29-1; j_call: TRBJ1-2; clone_size: few
cdr3_aa: CAWSVQGGNSPLHF; cdr3_nt: TGTGCCTGGAGTGTACAGGGGGGTAATTCACCCCTCCACTTT; d_call: TRBD1; v_call: TRBV30; j_call: TRBJ1-6; clone_size: .
cdr3_aa: CASSQGNSYGYTF; cdr3_nt: TGTGCCAGCAGCCAAGGTAACAGCTATGGCTACACCTTC; d_call: .; v_call: TRBV14; j_call: TRBJ1-2; clone_size: few
cdr3_aa: CSVELGLGIYEQFF; cdr3_nt: TGCAGCGTTGAACTTGGTTTGGGCATTTATGAGCAGTTCTTC; d_call: .; v_call: TRBV29-1; j_call: TRBJ2-1; clone_size: .
cdr3_aa: CASSQVYGYQETQYF; cdr3_nt: TGTGCCAGCAGCCAAGTTTACGGGTACCAAGAGACCCAGTACTTC; d_call: .; v_call: TRBV14; j_call: TRBJ2-5; clone_size: .
cdr3_aa: CASNRDRGETQYF; cdr3_nt: TGTGCCAGCAACCGGGACAGGGGAGAGACCCAGTACTTC; d_call: TRBD1; v_call: TRBV7-6; j_call: TRBJ2-5; clone_size: once
cdr3_aa: CASSFGQITDTQYF; cdr3_nt: TGTGCCAGCAGCTTTGGCCAGATCACAGATACGCAGTATTTT; d_call: .; v_call: TRBV7-9; j_call: TRBJ2-3; clone_size: few
cdr3_aa: CASSQDPINQPQHF; cdr3_nt: TGCGCCAGCAGCCAAGATCCCATCAATCAGCCCCAGCATTTT; d_call: .; v_call: TRBV4-3; j_call: TRBJ1-5; clone_size: few
cdr3_aa: CAWSVWPGPYEQYF; cdr3_nt: TGTGCCTGGAGTGTATGGCCGGGCCCCTACGAGCAGTACTTC; d_call: .; v_call: TRBV30; j_call: TRBJ2-7; clone_size: .
cdr3_aa: CASSLGIQSGATNEKLFF; cdr3_nt: TGCGCCAGCAGCTTGGGAATACAGTCGGGTGCAACTAATGAAAAACTGTTTTTT; d_call: .; v_call: TRBV5-1; j_call: TRBJ1-4; clone_size: .
cdr3_aa: CASSHFGRVENTGELFF; cdr3_nt: TGTGCCAGCAGCCACTTCGGCAGGGTAGAGAACACCGGGGAGCTGTTTTTT; d_call: .; v_call: TRBV11-2; j_call: TRBJ2-2; clone_size: once
cdr3_aa: CASSQFADSRVF; cdr3_nt: TGTGCCAGCAGCCAATTTGCCGACAGTCGAGTCTTC; d_call: .; v_call: TRBV14; j_call: TRBJ2-1; clone_size: .
cdr3_aa: CSVDSGGWGTEAFF; cdr3_nt: TGCAGCGTTGATTCGGGGGGCTGGGGCACTGAAGCTTTCTTT; d_call: .; v_call: TRBV29-1; j_call: TRBJ1-1; clone_size: .
cdr3_aa: CSGGTVLYNEQFF; cdr3_nt: TGCAGCGGGGGAACCGTGCTCTACAATGAGCAGTTCTTC; d_call: .; v_call: TRBV29-1; j_call: TRBJ2-1; clone_size: few
cdr3_aa: CASRGPNTEAFF; cdr3_nt: TGTGCCAGTAGGGGTCCGAACACTGAAGCTTTCTTT; d_call: .; v_call: TRBV25-1; j_call: TRBJ1-1; clone_size: .
cdr3_aa: CASSPLWSGANVLTF; cdr3_nt: TGTGCCAGCAGCCCTCTTTGGTCTGGGGCCAACGTCCTGACTTTC; d_call: .; v_call: TRBV7-2; j_call: TRBJ2-6; clone_size: .